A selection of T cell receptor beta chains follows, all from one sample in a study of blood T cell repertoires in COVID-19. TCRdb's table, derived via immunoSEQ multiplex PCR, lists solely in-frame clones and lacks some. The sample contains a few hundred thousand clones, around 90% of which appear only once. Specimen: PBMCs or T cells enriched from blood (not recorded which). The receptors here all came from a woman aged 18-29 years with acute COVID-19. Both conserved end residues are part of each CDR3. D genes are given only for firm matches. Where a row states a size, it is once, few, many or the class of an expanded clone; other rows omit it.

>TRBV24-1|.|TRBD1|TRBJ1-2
TGTGCCACCAGTGAGACAGGGGTGGGCTACACCTTC
CATSETGVGYTF
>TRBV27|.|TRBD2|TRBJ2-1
TGTGCCAGCACTACCGGGACTAGCGGATACAATGAGCAGTTCTTC
CASTTGTSGYNEQFF
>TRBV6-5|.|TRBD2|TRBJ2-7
TGTGCCAGCAGTTACCAAGCGGGAGTAGGCGAGCAGTACTTC
CASSYQAGVGEQYF
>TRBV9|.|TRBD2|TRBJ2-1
TGTGCCAGCAGCGTAATGTATCGGGAGGGGAATGAGCAGTTCTTC
CASSVMYREGNEQFF
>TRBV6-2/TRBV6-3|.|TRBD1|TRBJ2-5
TGTGCCAGCAGTTGGGACAGGTCCGAGACCCAGTACTTC
CASSWDRSETQYF
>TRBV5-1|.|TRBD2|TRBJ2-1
TGCGCCAGCAGCTTGGTAGCGGGAGGGCCACCTGAGCAGTTCTTC
CASSLVAGGPPEQFF
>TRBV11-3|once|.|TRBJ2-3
TGTGCCAGCAGCCCCGGGACATGGGACGGAGATACGCAGTATTTT
CASSPGTWDGDTQYF
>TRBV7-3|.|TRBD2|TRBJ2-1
TGTGCCAGCAGTCCCGCCGGGACTAGCTTTGAGCAGTTCTTC
CASSPAGTSFEQFF
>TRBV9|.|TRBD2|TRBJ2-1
TGTGCCAGCGGGACTAGCTCCTACAATGAGCAGTTCTTC
CASGTSSYNEQFF
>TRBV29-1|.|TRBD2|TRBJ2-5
TGCAGCGTTGTAATAGCGGGGGGTGGCCAAGAGACCCAGTACTTC
CSVVIAGGGQETQYF